What follows are 24 T cell receptor beta chains derived from one specimen sequenced in a study of control samples from healthy donors and cancer patients. The protocol was immunoSEQ multiplex PCR, while the TCRdb copy is restricted to in-frame clones and leaves out a portion. The sample lists about 17,000 clones; about 89% were seen once. The sample consisted of PBMCs. The receptors derive from a man aged 55 to 70 with head and neck cancer.

J is TRBJ2-5 and V is TRBV2; D possibly corresponds to TRBD1 (6 bases). The end of the DNA aligns better with TRBJ2-7, so the J call may be wrong. Germline values: CDR1 SNHLY, CDR2 FYNNEI. The CDR3 extends over 14 amino acids. This CDR3 is CASRSGTQIYEQYF. The CDR3 DNA sequence: TGTGCCAGCAGATCCGGGACACAAATATACGAGCAGTACTTC.

This chain links TRBV6-5 with TRBJ1-1; 7 bases agree with TRBD1. With 5 bases clipped from V and 5 bases from J, the junction kept 8 bases outside the gene matches. Germline V lookup: CDR1 MNHEY, CDR2 SVGAGI. The length of the CDR3 is 14 residues. CDR3 coding DNA: TGTGCCAGCAGTCCGACAGGGTTCGGGACTGAAGCTTTCTTT. This gives the protein CASSPTGFGTEAFF.

The chain is built from TRBV7-2 and TRBJ1-3; D is ambiguous. The germline V and J ends were trimmed by 3 bases and 9 bases, with 9 bases remaining between them. The CDR3 has 12 residues. The V gene's germline CDR1 is SGHTA and CDR2 FQGNSA. The CDR3 loop reads CASSFPPSTIYF. In DNA, the CDR3 is TGTGCCAGCAGCTTTCCCCCCAGCACCATATATTTT.

J is TRBJ2-3 and V is TRBV7-2; no clear D. V lost 3 bases and J lost 4, with 14 bases in between. The germline V gene has CDR1 SGHTA and CDR2 FQGNSA. The CDR3 spans 15 residues. The CDR3 is CASSLGLPGADTQYF. CDR3 nucleotide sequence: TGTGCCAGCAGCTTGGGGTTGCCTGGGGCAGATACGCAGTATTTT.

There are a few counts of this clone. This chain connects TRBV7-6 to TRBJ2-7, with D perhaps TRBD2 (7 bases). Germline V gives CDR1 SGHVS, CDR2 FNYEAQ. The V gene lost 5 bases and the J gene lost 0 bases, with 17 bases spanning the gap. The CDR3 extends over 16 amino acids. The CDR3 sequence is CASSPPRGAGSYEQYF. CDR3 coding DNA: TGTGCCAGCAGCCCTCCCCGGGGGGCGGGCTCCTACGAGCAGTACTTC.

The rearrangement uses TRBV18 and TRBJ2-5, with 10 positions matching TRBD1. This CDR3 is built from 16 residues. Per germline, CDR1 KGHSH and CDR2 LQKENI. J was trimmed by 7 bases and V by 3 bases; bases with no gene match: 11. In nucleotides, the CDR3 is TGTGCCAGCTCACCTTCCCCCGACAGGGGGCCAGGGACCCAGTACTTC. Amino acids: CASSPSPDRGPGTQYF.

In its sample, this clone was seen a few times. V is TRBV7-9 and J is TRBJ2-2, with 7 bases that match TRBD1. The CDR3 extends over 15 amino acids. Germline CDR1 is SEHNR and CDR2 is FQNEAQ (reference sequence). V was clipped by 6 bases and J by 0 bases; unmatched bases: 4. CDR3 DNA: TGTGCCAGCAGACCCGGGACAGCGAACACCGGGGAGCTGTTTTTT. Encoded protein: CASRPGTANTGELFF.

V and J are TRBV4-2 and TRBJ1-4; tentatively, D is TRBD1 (6 bases). CDR3 length: 17 residues. Trimming took 6 bases from V and 2 from J, leaving 19 bases between them. CDR1 is LGHNA, CDR2 YNFKEQ, per germline. The CDR3 loop reads CASRNQGGGTTNEKLFF. In DNA, the CDR3 is TGTGCCAGCAGAAACCAGGGAGGGGGAACGACTAATGAAAAACTGTTTTTT.

The chain is built from TRBV3-1 (or the pseudogene TRBV3-2) and TRBJ2-1; 12 bases fit TRBD2. The germline V gene has CDR1 LGHDT and CDR2 YNNKEL (reference sequence). Unmatched junction bases numbered 17, after V lost 4 bases and J lost 10 bases. CDR3 length: 18 amino acids. The chain's CDR3 is CASSPARKTSGGFIEQFF. The DNA for the CDR3 is TGTGCCAGCAGCCCAGCTCGCAAGACTAGCGGGGGATTTATCGAGCAGTTCTTC.

The J gene is TRBJ1-1, the V gene TRBV18, with D uncertain. The V end lost 2 bases, the J end lost 2 bases, and 15 bases lay between the germline ends. The CDR3 consists of 16 residues. Germline V gene lookup returns CDR1 KGHSH and CDR2 LQKENI. The DNA for the CDR3 is TGTGCCAGCTCACCAAGTGGGGTCAGACGCAACACTGAAGCTTTCTTT. This sequence encodes CASSPSGVRRNTEAFF.

This rearrangement joins TRBV7-9 to TRBJ2-1; TRBD2 matches at 10 bases. The CDR3 loop spans 14 amino acids. Germline V gene sequence: CDR1 SEHNR, CDR2 FQNEAQ (reference sequence). The junction had 7 bases not matched to a gene; V was cut back by 4 bases and J by 10 bases. The CDR3 DNA follows: TGTGCCAGCAGCTATTCCCGGACTAGCGGAGAGCAGTTCTTC. It translates to CASSYSRTSGEQFF.

The rearrangement uses TRBV24-1 and TRBJ2-3; D is possibly TRBD1 (5 bases). V was pared by 5 bases and J by 3 bases, with 8 bases between. Looked up from germline, CDR1 is KGHDR and CDR2 is SFDVKD. The CDR3 totals 13 residues. The CDR3 is CATSAAGTDTQYF. In DNA form, the CDR3 reads TGTGCCACCAGTGCCGCAGGGACAGATACGCAGTATTTT.

The CDR3 DNA reads TGTGCCAGCAGCTTAAGAGGGACAGGGCTTGCATACGAGCAGTACTTC. Its protein is CASSLRGTGLAYEQYF. J is TRBJ2-7 and V is TRBV5-5; the match to TRBD1 covers 9 bases. J lost 4 bases, V lost 2 bases, and 10 bases had no gene match. The CDR3 loop spans 16 amino acids. Germline V gene lookup returns CDR1 SGHKS and CDR2 YYEKEE (reference sequence).

The chain links TRBV29-1 to TRBJ2-5; D is perhaps TRBD2 (6 bases). CDR1 and CDR2 from the germline V gene are SQVTM and ANQGSEA. Trimming left V 8 bases short and J 5 bases short, with 9 bases between. The CDR3 loop spans 10 amino acids. CDR3 bases: TGCAGCTCGGGGGACGAGACCCAGTACTTC. This translates into CSSGDETQYF.

This clone was observed a few times. The J gene is TRBJ2-7, the V gene TRBV10-1; 8 bases align to TRBD2. CDR1 is WNHNN and CDR2 is SYGVQD in the germline V gene (reference sequence). J gave up 9 bases and V 3 bases, and 10 bases lay outside the gene matches. This CDR3 comprises 14 residues. CDR3 DNA: TGCGCCAGCAGTGACGCCGTAGCGGGGTCAGGGCAGTACTTC. Its protein product is CASSDAVAGSGQYF.

The CDR3 here is CASSLRDRGAGDGYTF. The CDR3 DNA reads TGTGCCAGCAGCTTACGGGACCGGGGGGCAGGGGATGGCTACACCTTC. The chain recombines TRBV13 with TRBJ1-2; D perhaps matches TRBD1 (6 bases). With 2 bases removed from V and 6 bases from J, the gap between germline ends came to 19 bases. CDR3 length: 16 residues. Germline-derived CDR1 and CDR2 are PRHDT and FYEKMQ (reference sequence).

This rearrangement joins TRBV19 to TRBJ2-5; D may be TRBD2 (7 bases). Trimming removed 3 bases at V and 1 base at J, with 15 bases between. Germline V gene sequence: CDR1 LNHDA, CDR2 SQIVND (reference sequence). The CDR3 is 16 residues long. The CDR3 region is CASSMTGGGPQETQYF. The CDR3 region has the DNA TGTGCCAGTAGTATGACGGGCGGGGGCCCCCAAGAGACCCAGTACTTC.

The chain has TRBV3-1 (or the pseudogene TRBV3-2) and TRBJ2-4; D unresolved. V gave up 3 bases and J gave up 2 bases, with 5 bases separating them. Germline CDR1 and CDR2: LGHDT and YNNKEL (reference sequence). This CDR3 contains 13 residues. The CDR3 loop is CASSQYSKNIQYF. The CDR3 DNA reads as TGTGCCAGCAGCCAGTACTCCAAAAACATTCAGTACTTC.

The rearrangement links TRBV3-1 (or the pseudogene TRBV3-2) to TRBJ1-6; maybe TRBD1 (5 bases). The V end was cut by 7 bases, the J end by 4 bases, with 8 bases between. CDR1 is LGHDT and CDR2 is YNNKEL in the germline V gene (reference sequence). The CDR3 length is 13 residues. CDR3 DNA sequence: TGTGCCAGCAAGGGGTTATATAATTCACCCCTCCACTTT. The encoded protein is CASKGLYNSPLHF.

V is TRBV2 and J is TRBJ2-1; 7 nucleotides agree with TRBD1. The germline V gene encodes CDR1 SNHLY and CDR2 FYNNEI. The J segment lost 4 bases and the V segment lost 6 bases, leaving 9 bases of the junction unmatched. The CDR3 length is 15 residues. The CDR3 reads CASRETGVGYNEQFF. DNA for the CDR3: TGTGCCAGCAGGGAAACAGGGGTGGGGTACAATGAGCAGTTCTTC.

J is TRBJ1-5 and V is TRBV2; TRBD1 might be the D (6 bases). Per the germline V gene, CDR1 is SNHLY and CDR2 is FYNNEI. V lost 6 bases, J lost 5 bases, and 11 bases lay in between. This CDR3 spans 13 amino acids. DNA for the CDR3: TGTGCCAGCAGGGGGCAGGGGTATCAGCCCCAGCATTTT. It yields the protein CASRGQGYQPQHF.

The genes are TRBV19 and TRBJ1-1, with D unresolved. CDR3 size: 13 residues. Between the trimmed V and J ends, which lost 3 bases and 1 base, there was a span of 6 bases. Germline values: CDR1 LNHDA, CDR2 SQIVND (reference sequence). CDR3 loop: CASSILRNTEAFF. The CDR3 bases are TGTGCCAGTAGTATTCTAAGGAACACTGAAGCTTTCTTT.

The chain carries TRBV5-1 and TRBJ1-1, with a possible D match to TRBD1 (5 bases). Trimming pared 3 bases from V and 1 base from J, leaving 13 bases between. Germline V gene lookup returns CDR1 SGHRS and CDR2 YFSETQ. The CDR3 contains 15 residues. The CDR3 region is CASSSRGIGNTEAFF. The CDR3 nucleotides are TGCGCCAGCAGCTCCCGGGGCATCGGGAACACTGAAGCTTTCTTT.

The chain uses TRBV2 and TRBJ2-5, with TRBD2 matching over 13 bases. The CDR3 extends over 15 amino acids. The trim removed 10 bases at V and 5 bases at J, leaving 10 bases unmatched. Germline CDR1 is SNHLY and CDR2 is FYNNEI. CDR3 bases: TGTGCCACCGCCCGGGCACTAGCGGGGGGGGAGACCCAGTACTTC. Translated, it gives CATARALAGGETQYF.